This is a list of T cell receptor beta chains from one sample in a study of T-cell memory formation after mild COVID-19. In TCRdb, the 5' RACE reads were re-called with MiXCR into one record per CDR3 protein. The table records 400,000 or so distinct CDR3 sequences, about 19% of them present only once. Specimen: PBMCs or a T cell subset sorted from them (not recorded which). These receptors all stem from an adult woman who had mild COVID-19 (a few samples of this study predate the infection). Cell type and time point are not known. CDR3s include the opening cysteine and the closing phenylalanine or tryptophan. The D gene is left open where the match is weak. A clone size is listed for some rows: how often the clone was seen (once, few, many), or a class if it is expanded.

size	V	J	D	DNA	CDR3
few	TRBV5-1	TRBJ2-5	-	TGCGCCAGCAGCGCCGGGGGTAGAGAGACCCAGTACTTC	CASSAGGRETQYF
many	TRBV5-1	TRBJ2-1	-	TGCGCCAGCAGCTTGTTGGACACCCCAGCCGGAGGGCAGTTCTTC	CASSLLDTPAGGQFF
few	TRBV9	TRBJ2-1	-	TGTGCCAGCAGCACCCGGGACGGACGTGGTGAGCAGTTCTTC	CASSTRDGRGEQFF
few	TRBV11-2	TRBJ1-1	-	TGTGCCAGCAGCCCCGGGCCCTCGACTTTCTTT	CASSPGPSTFF
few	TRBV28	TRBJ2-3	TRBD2	TGTGCCGGCCTAGCGGGGGCAACAGATACGCAGTATTTT	CAGLAGATDTQYF
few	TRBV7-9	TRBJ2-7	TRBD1	TGTGCCAGCAGCTTCGCCAGGGGGTACGAGCAGTACTTC	CASSFARGYEQYF
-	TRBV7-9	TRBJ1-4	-	TGTGCCAGCAGCTCATACAGGGATTCGAATGAAAAACTGTTTTTT	CASSSYRDSNEKLFF
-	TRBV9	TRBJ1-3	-	TGTGCCAGCAGCGTAGACCGGGGAGGGTCTGGAAACACCATATATTTT	CASSVDRGGSGNTIYF
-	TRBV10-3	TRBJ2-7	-	TGTGCCATAGCCGGGGTAACCTACGAGCAGTACTTC	CAIAGVTYEQYF
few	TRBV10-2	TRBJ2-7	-	TGCGCCAGCAGCGGGTCTAGTTGGTACTTC	CASSGSSWYF
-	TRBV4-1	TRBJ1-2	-	TGCGCCAGCAGCCAAGATAGACATGGCTACACCTTC	CASSQDRHGYTF
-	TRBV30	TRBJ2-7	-	TGTGCCTGGAGTGTCAACGGCCCGAGAGCGAGGGAGCAGTACTTC	CAWSVNGPRAREQYF
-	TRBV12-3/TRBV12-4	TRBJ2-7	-	TGTGCCAGCAGTTTCACCCCTCCTACCTACGAGCAGTACTTC	CASSFTPPTYEQYF
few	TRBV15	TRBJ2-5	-	TGTGCCACCAGCAGAGATAGGGGTCAAGAGACCCAGTACTTC	CATSRDRGQETQYF
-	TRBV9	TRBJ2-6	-	TGTGCCAGCAGCCCTAGCTTGGCAGGGTACCGGTCTGGGGCCAACGTCCTGACTTTC	CASSPSLAGYRSGANVLTF
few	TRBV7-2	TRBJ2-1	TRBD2	TGTGCCAGCAGCTTAGCGGTATCTAGCGGGAGGCTGTACAATGAGCAGTTCTTC	CASSLAVSSGRLYNEQFF
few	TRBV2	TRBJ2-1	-	TGTGCCAGTGCCGGCCGGCGTACGTCCAATGAGCAGTTCTTC	CASAGRRTSNEQFF
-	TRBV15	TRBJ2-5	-	TGTGCCACCAGCAGAAGGGGGGGTTCAGAGACCCAGTACTTC	CATSRRGGSETQYF
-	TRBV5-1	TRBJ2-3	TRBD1	TGCGCCAGCAGCTTTGGACAGGGGCAAGATACGCAGTATTTT	CASSFGQGQDTQYF
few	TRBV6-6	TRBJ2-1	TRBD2	TGTGCCAGCAGGTTAGCGGGAGCGGGCAATGAGCAGTTCTTC	CASRLAGAGNEQFF
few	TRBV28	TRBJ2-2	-	TGTGCCAGCACTGCTCCTCACGGGGAGCTGTTTTTT	CASTAPHGELFF
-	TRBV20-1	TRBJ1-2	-	TGCAGTGCTCCGTACCCCAGGGAGTATGGCTACACCTTC	CSAPYPREYGYTF
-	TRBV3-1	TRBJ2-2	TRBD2	TGTGCCAGCAGCCAAGTAGCGGGGGCCGGGGAGCTGTTTTTT	CASSQVAGAGELFF
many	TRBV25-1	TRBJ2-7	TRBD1	TGTGCCAGCAGTGCCCCAGACAGGGCCAGCTCCTACGAGCAGTACTTC	CASSAPDRASSYEQYF
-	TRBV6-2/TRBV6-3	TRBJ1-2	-	TGTGCCAGCAGTTACGGCCGCGATCCCTATGGCTACACCTTC	CASSYGRDPYGYTF
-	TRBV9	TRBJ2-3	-	TGTGCCAGCAGCGTAGGGGCGGGTGCAACTAGCACAGATACGCAGTATTTT	CASSVGAGATSTDTQYF
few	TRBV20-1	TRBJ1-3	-	TGCAGTGCTAGGGCCGGACACTCTGGAAACACCATATATTTT	CSARAGHSGNTIYF
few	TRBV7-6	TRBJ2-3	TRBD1	TGTGCCAGCAGCTCCCCCCTTCACAGGGGAACAGATACGCAGTATTTT	CASSSPLHRGTDTQYF
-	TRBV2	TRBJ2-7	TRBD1	TGTGCCAGCATACAGGGGAAAACCGAGCAGTACTTC	CASIQGKTEQYF
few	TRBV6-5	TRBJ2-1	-	TGTGCCAGCAGTTACATCGGGGGTCGCTACAATGAGCAGTTCTTC	CASSYIGGRYNEQFF